Presented here are 13 T cell receptor beta chains from one specimen sequenced in a study of T-cell reconstitution after alpha-beta-depleted transplantation in children. Unique molecular identifiers were incorporated into the prepared TCRbeta library. TCRdb reprocessed the PCR reads via MiXCR and lists one record per CDR3 protein. Of about 900,000 distinct CDR3 sequences in the sample, roughly 31% are singletons; the top ten hold roughly 31%. The sample in question was PBMCs, mostly from graft donor cells, obtained 360 days after TCRalphabeta/CD19-depleted stem cell transplant. These receptors were obtained from a boy younger than two who had a stem cell transplant for SCID, so the T cells may come from the graft donor.

This clonotype has a handful of counts. The rearrangement joins TRBV18 to TRBJ1-2; D not resolved. This CDR3 is 14 amino acids long. V gave up 2 bases and J gave up 4 bases, with 11 bases separating them. Germline CDR1 reads KGHSH; CDR2 reads LQKENI. The chain's CDR3 is CASSPDAGSYGYTF. DNA of the CDR3: TGTGCCAGCTCACCAGACGCAGGAAGCTATGGCTACACCTTC.

This clonotype occurred a few times. This chain uses TRBV20-1 with TRBJ2-3; D is ambiguous. CDR1 is DFQATT, CDR2 SNEGSKA, per germline (reference sequence). CDR3 size: 16 residues. Trimming took off 3 bases at V and 2 bases at J, with 18 bases between the two ends. This CDR3 reads CSARGSMVPPTDTQYF. As DNA, the CDR3 is TGCAGTGCTAGGGGTAGCATGGTGCCTCCCACAGATACGCAGTATTTT.

The rearrangement links TRBV11-2 to TRBJ2-7; 7 nucleotides align to TRBD1. V shed 5 bases and J 2 bases; nucleotides not matched to a gene: 9. Germline CDR1 is SGHAT and CDR2 is FQNNGV. The CDR3 extends over 15 amino acids. CDR3 region: CASSRSGTVAYEQYF. In nucleotides, the CDR3 is TGTGCCAGCAGCAGATCCGGGACAGTTGCCTACGAGCAGTACTTC.

The chain links TRBV5-1 to TRBJ2-7; no firm D call. V was pared by 0 bases and J by 5 bases, with 9 bases between. Germline CDR1 is SGHRS and CDR2 is YFSETQ. This CDR3 region has 13 residues. CDR3 nucleotides: TGCGCCAGCAGCTTGGAACCCCGGAACGAGCAGTACTTC. Its protein product is CASSLEPRNEQYF. The full variable domain, with the rest looked up from reference TRBV5-1 and TRBJ2-7, is KAGVTQTPRYLIKTRGQQVTLSCSPISGHRSVSWYQQTPGQGLQFLFEYFSETQRNKGNFPGRFSGRQFSNSRSEMNVSTLELGDSALYLCASSLEPRNEQYFGPGTRLTVT.

This clonotype appeared many times. This sequence joins TRBV7-8 and TRBJ2-7; D remains ambiguous. The CDR3 spans 13 residues. Germline V CDR1 and CDR2: SGHVS, FQNEAQ. Trimming took off 5 bases at V and 0 bases at J, with 8 bases between the two ends. The CDR3, as DNA: TGTGCCAGCAGCCCCCGGACCTCCTACGAGCAGTACTTC. It codes for CASSPRTSYEQYF.

This clonotype was observed many times. The chain combines TRBV29-1 with TRBJ2-5, with TRBD1 as a possible D gene (6 bases). CDR1 is SQVTM and CDR2 is ANQGSEA in the germline V gene. The CDR3 contains 13 residues. The V end lost 5 bases, the J end lost 5 bases, and 15 bases lay between the germline ends. CDR3 region: CSVKGQYVETQYF. The CDR3, as DNA: TGCAGCGTTAAAGGACAGTATGTGGAGACCCAGTACTTC.

This clonotype was recorded a few times. The chain links TRBV7-2 to TRBJ2-3, with 8 bases aligning to TRBD1. J lost 2 bases, V lost 5 bases, and 3 bases had no gene match. CDR1 SGHTA and CDR2 FQGNSA come from the germline V gene. CDR3 length: 14 amino acids. This chain's CDR3 is CASSRGQDTDTQYF. DNA of the CDR3: TGTGCCAGCAGCCGGGGACAGGACACAGATACGCAGTATTTT.

The chain employs TRBV5-1 and TRBJ2-2; the match to TRBD1 covers 10 bases. With 5 bases clipped from V and 4 bases from J, the junction kept 8 bases outside the gene matches. Looked up from germline, CDR1 is SGHRS and CDR2 is YFSETQ. The CDR3 contains 16 residues. The chain's CDR3 is CASRSGTGVVTGELFF. The CDR3 DNA is TGCGCCAGCAGGTCCGGGACAGGGGTCGTCACCGGGGAGCTGTTTTTT.

The chain uses TRBV12-3 or TRBV12-4 and TRBJ2-2, with TRBD1 identical over 7 bases. The length of the CDR3 is 15 residues. The junction had 9 bases not matched to a gene; V was cut back by 3 bases and J by 8 bases. Here the CDR3 reads CASSLSLQGRGELFF. CDR3 sequence (DNA): TGTGCCAGCAGTTTGAGTTTACAGGGGAGAGGGGAGCTGTTTTTT.

This clonotype was seen only a few times. This chain joins TRBV7-9 and TRBJ2-5, with D perhaps matching TRBD2 (6 bases). The CDR3 sequence is 17 residues long. Germline CDR1 and CDR2: SEHNR and FQNEAQ (reference sequence). Trimming took 1 base from V and 3 from J, leaving 18 bases between them. The CDR3 reads CASSLVITRDSEETQYF. The CDR3 DNA follows: TGTGCCAGCAGCTTAGTCATTACCCGGGACTCCGAAGAGACCCAGTACTTC.

This clonotype was found a few times. V and J are TRBV18 and TRBJ2-1; 8 bases fit TRBD2. Trimming took 1 base from V and 9 from J; bases not matched to a gene: 5. Germline CDR1 KGHSH, CDR2 LQKENI. This CDR3 region has 14 residues. CDR3 nucleotides: TGTGCCAGCTCACCACTTTCAACTAGCGGTGAGCAGTTCTTC. Translated: CASSPLSTSGEQFF.

The CDR3 coding sequence is TGCGCCAGCAGCTGGGACAGCAATGAAAAACTGTTTTTT. Encoded protein: CASSWDSNEKLFF. The genes are TRBV5-1 and TRBJ1-4; 7 positions match TRBD1. V shed 3 bases, J shed 5 bases, and the junction held 1 base outside the gene matches. CDR1 and CDR2 (germline): SGHRS, YFSETQ. The CDR3 contains 13 residues. The full variable domain, completed using reference TRBV5-1 and TRBJ1-4, is KAGVTQTPRYLIKTRGQQVTLSCSPISGHRSVSWYQQTPGQGLQFLFEYFSETQRNKGNFPGRFSGRQFSNSRSEMNVSTLELGDSALYLCASSWDSNEKLFFGSGTQLSVL.

The V and J genes are TRBV18 and TRBJ2-7; D possibly corresponds to TRBD2 (5 bases). The CDR3 is 14 amino acids. V was cut by 3 bases and J by 3 bases, with 12 bases left in between. CDR1 is KGHSH, CDR2 LQKENI, per germline. Here the CDR3 DNA reads TGTGCCAGCTCACCTGAGGGCCCCCGCTACGAGCAGTACTTC. Translating gives CASSPEGPRYEQYF.